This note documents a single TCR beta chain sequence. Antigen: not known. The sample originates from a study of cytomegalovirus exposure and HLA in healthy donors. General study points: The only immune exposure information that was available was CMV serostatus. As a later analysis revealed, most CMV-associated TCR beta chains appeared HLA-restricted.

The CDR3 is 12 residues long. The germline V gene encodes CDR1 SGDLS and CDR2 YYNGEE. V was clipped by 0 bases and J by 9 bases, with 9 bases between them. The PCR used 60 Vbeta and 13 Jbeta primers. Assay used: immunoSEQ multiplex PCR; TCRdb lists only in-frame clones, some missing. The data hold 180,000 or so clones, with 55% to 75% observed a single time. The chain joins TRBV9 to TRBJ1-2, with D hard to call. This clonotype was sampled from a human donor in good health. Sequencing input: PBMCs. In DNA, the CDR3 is TGTGCCAGCAGCGTAGAGTTGGGCCGCTACACCTTC. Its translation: CASSVELGRYTF.